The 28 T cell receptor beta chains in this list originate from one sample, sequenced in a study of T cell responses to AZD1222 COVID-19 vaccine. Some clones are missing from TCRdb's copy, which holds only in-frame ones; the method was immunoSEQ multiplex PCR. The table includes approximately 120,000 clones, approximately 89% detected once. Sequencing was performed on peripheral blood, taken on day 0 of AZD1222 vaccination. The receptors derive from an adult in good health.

The CDR3: CASSNSGRAYNEQFF. Here the CDR3 DNA reads TGTGCCAGCAGTAATAGCGGGAGGGCCTACAATGAGCAGTTCTTC. This sequence joins TRBV28 and TRBJ2-1; TRBD2 matches 11 bases. V dropped 5 bases and J dropped 2; count of bases not matched to a gene: 2. Germline-derived CDR1 and CDR2 are MDHEN and SYDVKM. The CDR3 loop spans 15 amino acids.

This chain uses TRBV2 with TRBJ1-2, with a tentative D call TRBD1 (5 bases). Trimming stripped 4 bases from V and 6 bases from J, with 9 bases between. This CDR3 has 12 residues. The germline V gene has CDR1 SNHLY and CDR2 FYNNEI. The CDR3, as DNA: TGTGCCAGCAGTGTTGGCAGGGATGGCTACACCTTC. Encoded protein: CASSVGRDGYTF.

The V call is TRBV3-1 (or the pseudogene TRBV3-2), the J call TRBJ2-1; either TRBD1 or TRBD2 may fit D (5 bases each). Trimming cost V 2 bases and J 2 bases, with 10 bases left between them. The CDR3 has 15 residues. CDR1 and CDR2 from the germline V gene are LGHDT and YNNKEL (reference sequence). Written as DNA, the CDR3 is TGTGCCAGCAGCCAAATGACGGGGCCCTACAATGAGCAGTTCTTC. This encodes CASSQMTGPYNEQFF.

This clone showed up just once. CDR3 loop: CASSVQGLGYTF. The CDR3 DNA follows: TGTGCCAGCAGTGTCCAGGGGCTGGGCTACACCTTC. This chain joins TRBV12-3 or TRBV12-4 and TRBJ1-2; TRBD1 might be the D (6 bases). This CDR3 region has 12 residues. V lost 5 bases and J lost 8, with 12 bases in between.

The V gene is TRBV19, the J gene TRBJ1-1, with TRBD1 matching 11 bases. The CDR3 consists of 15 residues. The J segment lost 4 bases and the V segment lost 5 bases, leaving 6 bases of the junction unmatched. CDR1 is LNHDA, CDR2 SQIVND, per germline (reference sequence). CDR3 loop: CASSSGTGGGTEAFF. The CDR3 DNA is TGTGCCAGTAGTTCAGGGACAGGGGGAGGCACTGAAGCTTTCTTT.

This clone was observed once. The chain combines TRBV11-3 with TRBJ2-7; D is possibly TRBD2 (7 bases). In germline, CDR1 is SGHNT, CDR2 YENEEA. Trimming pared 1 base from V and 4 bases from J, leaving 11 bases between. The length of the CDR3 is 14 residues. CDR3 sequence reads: CASSLGGGGYEQYF. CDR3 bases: TGTGCCAGCAGCTTAGGAGGGGGAGGGTACGAGCAGTACTTC.

The CDR3 region has the DNA TGTGCCAGCAGATCAGGACTTAACACCGGGGAGCTGTTTTTT. Its translation is CASRSGLNTGELFF. The chain has TRBV6-5 and TRBJ2-2; tentatively, D is TRBD2 (5 bases). This CDR3 is 14 amino acids long. Between the trimmed V and J ends, which lost 6 bases and 2 bases, there was a span of 10 bases. Germline assignment: CDR1 MNHEY and CDR2 SVGAGI.

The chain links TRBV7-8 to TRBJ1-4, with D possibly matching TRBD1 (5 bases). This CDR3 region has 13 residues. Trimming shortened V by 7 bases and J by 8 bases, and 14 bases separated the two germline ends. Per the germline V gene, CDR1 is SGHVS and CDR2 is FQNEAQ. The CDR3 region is CASNGGGWEKLFF. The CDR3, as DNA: TGTGCCAGCAACGGCGGGGGATGGGAAAAACTGTTTTTT.

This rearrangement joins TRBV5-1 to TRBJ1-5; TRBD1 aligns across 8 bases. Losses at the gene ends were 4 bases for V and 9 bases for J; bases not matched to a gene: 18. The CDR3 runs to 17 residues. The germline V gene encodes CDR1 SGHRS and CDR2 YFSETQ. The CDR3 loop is CASSPDMLDRENGPQHF. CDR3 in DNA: TGCGCCAGCAGCCCCGATATGCTGGACAGGGAGAATGGGCCCCAGCATTTT.

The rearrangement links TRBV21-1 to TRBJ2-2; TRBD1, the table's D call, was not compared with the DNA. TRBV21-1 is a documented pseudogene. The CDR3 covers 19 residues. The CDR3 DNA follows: TGTGCCAGCAGCCCGAGGGGGCCAACAGGGGGGCAGGACACCGGGGAGCTGTTTTTT. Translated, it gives CASSPRGPTGGQDTGELFF.

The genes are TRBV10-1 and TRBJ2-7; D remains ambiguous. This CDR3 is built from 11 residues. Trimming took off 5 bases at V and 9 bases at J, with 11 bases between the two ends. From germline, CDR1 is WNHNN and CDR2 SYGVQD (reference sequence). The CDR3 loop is CASSQYTVQYF. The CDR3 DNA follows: TGCGCCAGCAGTCAGTATACGGTGCAGTACTTC.

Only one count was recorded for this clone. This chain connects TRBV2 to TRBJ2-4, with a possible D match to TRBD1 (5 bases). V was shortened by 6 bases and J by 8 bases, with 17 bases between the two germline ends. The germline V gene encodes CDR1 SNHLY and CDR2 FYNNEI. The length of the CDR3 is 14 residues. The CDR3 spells CASSRLVGRDIQYF. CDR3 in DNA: TGTGCCAGCAGCCGGTTAGTGGGGCGAGACATTCAGTACTTC.

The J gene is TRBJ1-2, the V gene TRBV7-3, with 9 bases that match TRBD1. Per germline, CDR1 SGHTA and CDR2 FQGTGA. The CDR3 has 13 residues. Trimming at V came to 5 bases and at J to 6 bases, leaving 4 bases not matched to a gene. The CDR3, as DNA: TGTGCCAGCAGCCAGGGACAGGGCAATGGCTACACCTTC. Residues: CASSQGQGNGYTF.

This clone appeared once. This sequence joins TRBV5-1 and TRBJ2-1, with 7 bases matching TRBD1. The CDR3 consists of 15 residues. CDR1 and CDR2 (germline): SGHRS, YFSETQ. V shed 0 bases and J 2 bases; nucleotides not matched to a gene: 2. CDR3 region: CASSLGTGAYNEQFF. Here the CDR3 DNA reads TGCGCCAGCAGCTTGGGGACAGGAGCCTACAATGAGCAGTTCTTC.

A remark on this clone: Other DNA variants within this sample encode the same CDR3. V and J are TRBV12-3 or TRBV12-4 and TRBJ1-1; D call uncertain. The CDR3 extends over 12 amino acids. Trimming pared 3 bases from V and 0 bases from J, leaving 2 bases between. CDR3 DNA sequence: TGTGCCAGCAGTTTTATGAACACTGAAGCTTTCTTT. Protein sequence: CASSFMNTEAFF.

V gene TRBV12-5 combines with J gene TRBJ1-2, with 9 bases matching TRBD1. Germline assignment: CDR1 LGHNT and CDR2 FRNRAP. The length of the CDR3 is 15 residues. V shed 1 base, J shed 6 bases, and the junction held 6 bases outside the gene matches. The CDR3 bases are TGTGCTAGTGGTTTGGAACAGGGGGCGCAAAATGGCTACACCTTC. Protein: CASGLEQGAQNGYTF.

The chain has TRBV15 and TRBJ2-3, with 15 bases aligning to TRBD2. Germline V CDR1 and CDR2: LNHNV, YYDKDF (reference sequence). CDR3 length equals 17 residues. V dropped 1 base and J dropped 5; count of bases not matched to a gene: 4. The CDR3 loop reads CATSRGTSGGEKDTQYF. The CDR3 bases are TGTGCCACCAGCAGAGGGACTAGCGGGGGGGAAAAAGATACGCAGTATTTT. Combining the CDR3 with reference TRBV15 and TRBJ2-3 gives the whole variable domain DAMVIQNPRYQVTQFGKPVTLSCSQTLNHNVMYWYQQKSSQAPKLLFHYYDKDFNNEADTPDNFQSRRPNTSFCFLDIRSPGLGDTAMYLCATSRGTSGGEKDTQYFGPGTRLTVL.

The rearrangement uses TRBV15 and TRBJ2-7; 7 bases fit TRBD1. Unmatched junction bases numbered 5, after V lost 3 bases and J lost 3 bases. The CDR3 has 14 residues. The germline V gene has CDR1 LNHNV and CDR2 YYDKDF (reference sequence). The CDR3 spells CATSRSGTVYEQYF. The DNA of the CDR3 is TGTGCCACCAGCAGGTCCGGGACAGTCTACGAGCAGTACTTC.

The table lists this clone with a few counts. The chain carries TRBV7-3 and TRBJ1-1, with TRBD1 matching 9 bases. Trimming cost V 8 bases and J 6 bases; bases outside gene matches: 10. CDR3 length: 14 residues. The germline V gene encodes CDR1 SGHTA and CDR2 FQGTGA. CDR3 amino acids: CASGEQGQGAEAFF. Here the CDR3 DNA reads TGTGCCAGCGGCGAACAGGGACAGGGCGCTGAAGCTTTCTTT.

The CDR3 region has the DNA TGTGCCAGCAGCGCCGAGGGGGTTATGGGTGACTATGGCTACACCTTC. Its protein is CASSAEGVMGDYGYTF. The V and J genes are TRBV11-3 and TRBJ1-2; TRBD1 might be the D (6 bases). Trimming cost V 5 bases and J 3 bases, with 19 bases left between them. Germline-derived CDR1 and CDR2 are SGHNT and YENEEA. The CDR3 consists of 16 residues. Together with reference TRBV11-3 and TRBJ1-2, the CDR3 gives the full variable domain: EAGVVQSPRYKIIEKKQPVAFWCNPISGHNTLYWYLQNLGQGPELLIRYENEEAVDDSQLPKDRFSAERLKGVDSTLKIQPAELGDSAVYLCASSAEGVMGDYGYTFGSGTRLTVV.

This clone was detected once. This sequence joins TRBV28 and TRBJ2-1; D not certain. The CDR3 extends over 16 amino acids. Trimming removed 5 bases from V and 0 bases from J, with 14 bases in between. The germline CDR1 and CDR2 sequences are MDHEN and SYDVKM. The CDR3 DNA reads TGTGCCAGCAGTACCTTGTTTAGGAGCTCCTACAATGAGCAGTTCTTC. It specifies CASSTLFRSSYNEQFF.

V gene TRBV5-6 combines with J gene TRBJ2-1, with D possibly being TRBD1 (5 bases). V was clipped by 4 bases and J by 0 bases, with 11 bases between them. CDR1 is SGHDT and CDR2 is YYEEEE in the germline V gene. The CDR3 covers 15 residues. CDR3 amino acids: CASSQGWSSYNEQFF. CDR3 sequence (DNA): TGTGCCAGCAGCCAGGGCTGGAGCTCCTACAATGAGCAGTTCTTC.

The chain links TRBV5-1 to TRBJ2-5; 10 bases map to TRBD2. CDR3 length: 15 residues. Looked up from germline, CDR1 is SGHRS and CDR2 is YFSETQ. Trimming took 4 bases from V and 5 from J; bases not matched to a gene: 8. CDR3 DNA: TGCGCCAGCAGCACGCTAGCGGGAGTGGGGGAGACCCAGTACTTC. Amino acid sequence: CASSTLAGVGETQYF.

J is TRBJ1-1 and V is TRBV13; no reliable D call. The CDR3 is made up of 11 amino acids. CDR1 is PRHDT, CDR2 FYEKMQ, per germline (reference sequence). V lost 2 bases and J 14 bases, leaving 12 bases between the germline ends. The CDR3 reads CASSLIDRVFF. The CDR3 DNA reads TGTGCCAGCAGCTTAATAGACCGGGTGTTCTTT. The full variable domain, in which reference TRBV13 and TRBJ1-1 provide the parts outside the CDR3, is AAGVIQSPRHLIKEKRETATLKCYPIPRHDTVYWYQQGPGQDPQFLISFYEKMQSDKGSIPDRFSAQQFSDYHSELNMSSLELGDSALYFCASSLIDRVFFGQGTRLTVV.

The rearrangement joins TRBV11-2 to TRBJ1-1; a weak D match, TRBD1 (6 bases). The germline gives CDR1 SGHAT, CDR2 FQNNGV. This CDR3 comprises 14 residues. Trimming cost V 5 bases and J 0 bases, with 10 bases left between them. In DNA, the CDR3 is TGTGCCAGCAGCCCCCGACAGGTGAACACTGAAGCTTTCTTT. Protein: CASSPRQVNTEAFF.

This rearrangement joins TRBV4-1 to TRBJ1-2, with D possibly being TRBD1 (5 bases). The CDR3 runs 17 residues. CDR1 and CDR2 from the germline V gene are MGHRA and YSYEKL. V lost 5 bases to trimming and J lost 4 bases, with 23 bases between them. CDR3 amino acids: CASSSTEAAGRSYGYTF. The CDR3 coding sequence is TGCGCCAGCAGCTCAACCGAGGCGGCAGGGAGATCCTATGGCTACACCTTC.

The CDR3 nucleotides are TGTGCCAGCAGTGAAATGTCTACGGGTCCCTACGAGCAGTACTTC. Encoded protein: CASSEMSTGPYEQYF. J is TRBJ2-7 and V is TRBV6-1, with no clear D. CDR3 length: 15 amino acids. The germline gives CDR1 MNHNS, CDR2 SASEGT. The V end lost 2 bases, the J end lost 2 bases, and 13 bases lay between the germline ends.

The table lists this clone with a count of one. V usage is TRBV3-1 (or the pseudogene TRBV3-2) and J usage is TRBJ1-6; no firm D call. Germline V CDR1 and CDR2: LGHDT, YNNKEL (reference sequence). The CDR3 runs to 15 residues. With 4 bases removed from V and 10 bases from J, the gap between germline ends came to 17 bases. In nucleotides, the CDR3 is TGTGCCAGCAGCCGCCAGCCCTCAGTGGGATCACCCCTCCACTTT. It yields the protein CASSRQPSVGSPLHF.